This TCR beta chain was recovered during a study of blood T cell repertoires in COVID-19. Study in general: Sample material is recorded as cDNA or gDNA derived from T cells, B-cell-depleted T cells, or PBMCs.

This clone was counted only a few times. V lost 0 bases, J lost 11 bases, and 17 bases lay in between. The CDR3 has 16 residues. The V gene's germline CDR1 is ENHRY and CDR2 SYGVKD. Only in-frame clones appear in the TCRdb table, and some are missing; sequencing was by immunoSEQ multiplex PCR. The table includes 300,000 to 350,000 clones, about 91% detected once. The clonotype comes from a woman in her 30s with COVID-19, enrolled during active disease. This rearrangement joins TRBV10-3 to TRBJ1-6, with D possibly TRBD1 on 5 matching bases. The material sequenced was peripheral blood. The CDR3 sequence: CAISESEGRRSAPLHF. CDR3 DNA: TGTGCCATCAGTGAGTCGGAGGGACGGCGGAGCGCACCCCTCCACTTT.